This paragraph reports one TCR beta chain. The antigen remains unidentified. The table came from immunoSEQ multiplex PCR; TCRdb's copy has only in-frame clones and leaves some out. The sample has 850,000 to 1,200,000 clones; approximately 70% are singletons. The entry originates in a study of shared clonotypes between healthy human individuals. Germline CDR1 ENHRY, CDR2 SYGVKD. The CDR3 sequence is 15 residues long. V lost 0 bases and J 4 bases, leaving 12 bases between the germline ends. Study-level results: In having few donors, the study represented limited genetic and exposure-history diversity. The naive CD4 repertoires of a handful of donors were compared, and around 4.7% of clonotypes were shared. Among non-shared clonotypes, generation probabilities were lower than among those shared by all four donors. Though the depth was large, rarefaction showed that sorted-subset sequencing was incomplete.

Sequenced input: memory CD4+ T cells sorted from blood. Subset here: CD45RA-negative fraction. The origin of this receptor is a man younger than 35 in good health. The chain uses TRBV10-3 and TRBJ1-2, with D maybe TRBD1 (6 bases). CDR3 loop: CAISESGGAVYGYTF. CDR3 DNA: TGTGCCATCAGTGAGTCCGGGGGCGCAGTCTATGGCTACACCTTC.